The 2 T cell receptor beta chains presented below share a single source sample, sequenced in a study of blood T cell repertoires in COVID-19. This table comes from immunoSEQ multiplex PCR, and its TCRdb copy is limited to in-frame clones, with some not included. The sample holds under 300,000 clones, about 93% seen once. Sequencing was done on a sample of peripheral blood. The source is a man aged 25 to 40 with COVID-19, enrolled during active disease.

CDR3 nucleotides: TGTGCCAGTACAGGGGCCACTGAAGCTTTCTTT. This encodes CASTGATEAFF. The rearrangement joins TRBV6-5 to TRBJ1-1; 7 bases fit TRBD1. The CDR3 contains 11 residues. The ends lost 9 bases at V and 4 bases at J; junction bases unmatched: 2. Germline loops: CDR1 MNHEY, CDR2 SVGAGI.

The chain uses TRBV11-2 and TRBJ2-1; the D gene is possibly TRBD1 (6 bases). CDR1 and CDR2 from the germline V gene are SGHAT and FQNNGV. This CDR3 is built from 17 residues. The V end lost 4 bases, the J end lost 1 base, and 17 bases lay between the germline ends. The CDR3 protein is CASSSLTGRTSYNEQFF. CDR3 DNA sequence: TGTGCCAGCAGCTCCTTGACAGGACGAACTTCCTACAATGAGCAGTTCTTC. The full variable domain, with the rest looked up from reference TRBV11-2 and TRBJ2-1, is EAGVAQSPRYKIIEKRQSVAFWCNPISGHATLYWYQQILGQGPKLLIQFQNNGVVDDSQLPKDRFSAERLKGVDSTLKIQPAKLEDSAVYLCASSSLTGRTSYNEQFFGPGTRLTVL.